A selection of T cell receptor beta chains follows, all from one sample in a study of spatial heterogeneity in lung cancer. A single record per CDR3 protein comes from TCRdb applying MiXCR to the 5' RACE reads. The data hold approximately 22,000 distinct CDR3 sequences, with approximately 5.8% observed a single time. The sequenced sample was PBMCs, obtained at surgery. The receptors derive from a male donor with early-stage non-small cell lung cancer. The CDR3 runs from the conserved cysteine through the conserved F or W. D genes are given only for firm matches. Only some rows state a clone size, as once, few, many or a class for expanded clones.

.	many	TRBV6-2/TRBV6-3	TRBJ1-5	TGTGCCAGCAGTCGCGGTGGGACACCGAATCAGCCCCAGCATTTT	CASSRGGTPNQPQHF
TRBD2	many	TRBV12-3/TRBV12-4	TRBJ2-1	TGTGCCAGCAGATTGAGCAAAGGGACTAGAGGTGAGCAGTTCTTC	CASRLSKGTRGEQFF
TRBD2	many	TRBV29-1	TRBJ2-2	TGCAGCGTTTCGCGGGAGGGCACCGGGGAGCTGTTTTTT	CSVSREGTGELFF
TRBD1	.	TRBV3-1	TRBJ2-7	TGTGCCAGCAGCAAGAAGACAGGGGTCGAGCAGTACTTC	CASSKKTGVEQYF
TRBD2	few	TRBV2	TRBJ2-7	TGTGCCAGCAGTGAAGATGCGGGGGGGCCCTACGAGCAGTACTTC	CASSEDAGGPYEQYF
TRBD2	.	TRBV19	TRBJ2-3	TGTGCCAGTAGTCCACTAGCGGGAGGAGCAGATACGCAGTATTTT	CASSPLAGGADTQYF
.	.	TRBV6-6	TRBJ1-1	TGTGCCAGCAGTTACCCGGGACAGAACACTGAAGCTTTCTTT	CASSYPGQNTEAFF
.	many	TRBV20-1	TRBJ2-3	TGCAGTGCTAGCCACCGTGGACTCGTAGCACTCACGCAGTATTTT	CSASHRGLVALTQYF
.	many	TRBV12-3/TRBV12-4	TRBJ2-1	TGTGCCAGCAGCCTAGGGGTCGGTTCGCTCAATGAGCAGTTCTTC	CASSLGVGSLNEQFF
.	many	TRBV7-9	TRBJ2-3	TGTGCCAGCAGCTTAGCAGAGTACGATACGCAGTATTTT	CASSLAEYDTQYF
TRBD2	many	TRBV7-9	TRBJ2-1	TGTGCCAGCAGCTTAGACTCGCGGCAGTTTAGGACTAGCGGAATCAATGAGCAGTTCTTC	CASSLDSRQFRTSGINEQFF
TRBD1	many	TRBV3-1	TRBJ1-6	TGTGCCAGCAGCAGAGGACAGGGCCAATACTCCTATAATTCACCCCTCCACTTT	CASSRGQGQYSYNSPLHF
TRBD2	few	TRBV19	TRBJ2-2	TGTGCCACCAACAGGTTCGCGGGAGTGAACACCGGGGAGCTGTTTTTT	CATNRFAGVNTGELFF
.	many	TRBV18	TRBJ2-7	TGTGCCAGCTCACGGACGAGGGCCCACGGTGGAGACCGCTACGAGCAGTACTTC	CASSRTRAHGGDRYEQYF
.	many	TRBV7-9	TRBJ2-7	TGTGCCAGCAGCTTAGCCCAGGGAAGCGTTAACGAGCAGTACTTC	CASSLAQGSVNEQYF
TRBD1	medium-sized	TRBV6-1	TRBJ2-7	TGTGCCAGCAGCCGTTCCGGGACAGGGGTGTACGAGCAGTACTTC	CASSRSGTGVYEQYF
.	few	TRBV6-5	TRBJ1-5	TGTGCCAGCAGTTCCATACAAGGTGGCAATCAGCCCCAGCATTTT	CASSSIQGGNQPQHF
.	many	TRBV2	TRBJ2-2	TGTGCCAGCAGCGCTTCTGGTCGCACCGGGGAGCTGTTTTTT	CASSASGRTGELFF
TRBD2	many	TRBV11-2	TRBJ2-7	TGTGCCAGCAGCTTAGGGTCCGGGGGGTCGCACGAGCAGTACTTC	CASSLGSGGSHEQYF
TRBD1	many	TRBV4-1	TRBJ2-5	TGCGCCAGCAGCCGGAACCGGGACAGGCAAGAGACCCAGTACTTC	CASSRNRDRQETQYF
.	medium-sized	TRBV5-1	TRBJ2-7	TGCGCCAGCAGCTTGGAAGGGGCTTACGAGCAGTACTTC	CASSLEGAYEQYF
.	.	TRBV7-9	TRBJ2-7	TGTGCCAGCAGCCCGACAGAAACTCAGCAGTACTTC	CASSPTETQQYF
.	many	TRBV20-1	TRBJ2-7	TGCAGTGCTAGTCCTAGGGGAGTGCAGTACTTC	CSASPRGVQYF
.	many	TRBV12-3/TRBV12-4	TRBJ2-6	TGTGCCAGCACTCCCCCTAATGCCAACGTCCTGACTTTC	CASTPPNANVLTF
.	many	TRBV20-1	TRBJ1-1	TGCAGTGCTAGAGGACAGCAACTTAACACTGAAGCTTTCTTT	CSARGQQLNTEAFF
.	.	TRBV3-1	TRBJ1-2	TGTGCCAGCAGCCAGGGGGCTGGAGGCTACACCTTC	CASSQGAGGYTF
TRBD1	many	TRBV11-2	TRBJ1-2	TGTGCCAGCAGCTTAGAAGGACAGGGGCTTGCAGGCTACACCTTC	CASSLEGQGLAGYTF
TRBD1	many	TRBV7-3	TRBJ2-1	TGTGCCAGCAGCTCTACCCCGGGACAGGGCCATGAGCAGTTCTTC	CASSSTPGQGHEQFF
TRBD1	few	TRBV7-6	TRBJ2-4	TGTGCCAGCAGCCCGACAGGGGTTGACATTCAGTACTTC	CASSPTGVDIQYF
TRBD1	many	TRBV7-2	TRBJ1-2	TGTGCCAGCAGCTCGGACAGGGGGAACTATGGCTACACCTTC	CASSSDRGNYGYTF
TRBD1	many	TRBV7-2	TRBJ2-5	TGTGCCAGCAGCCCCCGGGGACAGATCGGAGGAGAGACCCAGTACTTC	CASSPRGQIGGETQYF
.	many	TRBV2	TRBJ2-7	TGTGCCAGCAGTGAATTAAGATCCTACGAGCAGTACTTC	CASSELRSYEQYF
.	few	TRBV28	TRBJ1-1	TGTGCCAGCAGTTTGGCGCAGAGTAACACTGAAGCTTTCTTT	CASSLAQSNTEAFF
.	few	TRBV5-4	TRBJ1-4	TGTGCCAGCAGTTTCGGTCAAGGCGAGCTGTTTTTT	CASSFGQGELFF
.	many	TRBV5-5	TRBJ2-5	TGTGCCAGCAGCTTGGTGGTTGGGACATCACAAGAGACCCAGTACTTC	CASSLVVGTSQETQYF
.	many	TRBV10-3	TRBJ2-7	TGTGCCATCAGTCGGGACGGCTACGAGCAGTACTTC	CAISRDGYEQYF